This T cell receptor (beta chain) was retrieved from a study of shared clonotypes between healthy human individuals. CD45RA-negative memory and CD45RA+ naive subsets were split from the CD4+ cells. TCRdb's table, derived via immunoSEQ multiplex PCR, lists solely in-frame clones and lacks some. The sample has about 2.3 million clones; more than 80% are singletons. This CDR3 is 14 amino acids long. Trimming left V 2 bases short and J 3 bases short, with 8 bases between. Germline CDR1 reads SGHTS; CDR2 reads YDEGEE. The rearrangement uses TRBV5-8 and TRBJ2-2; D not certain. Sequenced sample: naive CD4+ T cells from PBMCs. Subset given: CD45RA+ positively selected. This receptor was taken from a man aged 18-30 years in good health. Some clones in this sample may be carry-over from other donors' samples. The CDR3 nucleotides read TGTGCCAGCAGCTTAAGACGGTACACCGGGGAGCTGTTTTTT. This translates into CASSLRRYTGELFF.